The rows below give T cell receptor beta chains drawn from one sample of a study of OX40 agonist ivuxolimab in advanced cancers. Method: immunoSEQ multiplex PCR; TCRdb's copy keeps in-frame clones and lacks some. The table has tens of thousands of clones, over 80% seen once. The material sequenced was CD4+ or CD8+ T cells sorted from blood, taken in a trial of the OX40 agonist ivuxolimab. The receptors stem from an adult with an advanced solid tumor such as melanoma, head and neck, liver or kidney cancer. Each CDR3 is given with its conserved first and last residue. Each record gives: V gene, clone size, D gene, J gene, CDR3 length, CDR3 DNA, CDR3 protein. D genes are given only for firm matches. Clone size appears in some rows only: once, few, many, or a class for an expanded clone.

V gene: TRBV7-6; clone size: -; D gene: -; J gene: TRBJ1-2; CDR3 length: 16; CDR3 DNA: TGTGCCAGCAGCCCAGCGGGGGTTGGGGTCGCACATGGCTACACCTTC; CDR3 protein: CASSPAGVGVAHGYTF
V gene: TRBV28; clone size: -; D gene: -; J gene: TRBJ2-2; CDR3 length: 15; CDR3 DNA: TGTGCCAGCAGTCTGTCACCGGAGAACACCGGGGAGCTGTTTTTT; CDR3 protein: CASSLSPENTGELFF
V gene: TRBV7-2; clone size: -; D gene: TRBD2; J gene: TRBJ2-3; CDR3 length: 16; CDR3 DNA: TGTGCCAGCAGCTCCCCGGGACTAGCAGGCACAGATACGCAGTATTTT; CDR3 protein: CASSSPGLAGTDTQYF
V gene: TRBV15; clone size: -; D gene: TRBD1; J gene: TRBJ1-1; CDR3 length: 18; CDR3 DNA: TGTGCCACCAGCAGAGCCTGGCGGGACAGTGGACTGAACACTGAAGCTTTCTTT; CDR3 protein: CATSRAWRDSGLNTEAFF
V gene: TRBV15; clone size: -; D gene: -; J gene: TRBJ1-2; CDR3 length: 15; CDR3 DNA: TGTGCCACCAGCAGAGAGGCACAGGCGGCTAGAGGCTACACCTTC; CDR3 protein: CATSREAQAARGYTF
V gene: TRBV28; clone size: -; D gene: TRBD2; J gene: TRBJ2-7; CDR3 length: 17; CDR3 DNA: TGTGCCAGCAGTTTTATGAGTGTACTAGCGGGAGCCTACGAGCAGTACTTC; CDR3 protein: CASSFMSVLAGAYEQYF
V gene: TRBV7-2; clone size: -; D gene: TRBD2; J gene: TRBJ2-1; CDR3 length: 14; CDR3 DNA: TGTGCCAGCAGCTTACTAGCGGTGAAAAATGAGCAGTTCTTC; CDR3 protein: CASSLLAVKNEQFF
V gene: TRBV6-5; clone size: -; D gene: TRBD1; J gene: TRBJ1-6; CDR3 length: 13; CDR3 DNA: TGTGCCAGCAGTTTCGACAGGGCTTCACCCCTCCACTTT; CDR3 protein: CASSFDRASPLHF
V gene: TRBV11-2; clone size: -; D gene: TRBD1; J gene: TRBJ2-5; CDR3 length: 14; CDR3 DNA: TGTGCCAGCAGCCTGGACAGGATGAGGGAGACCCAGTACTTC; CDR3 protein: CASSLDRMRETQYF
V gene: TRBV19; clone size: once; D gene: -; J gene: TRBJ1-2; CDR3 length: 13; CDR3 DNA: TGTGCCAGTAGTATAAGGACAGACTATGGCTACACCTTC; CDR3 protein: CASSIRTDYGYTF
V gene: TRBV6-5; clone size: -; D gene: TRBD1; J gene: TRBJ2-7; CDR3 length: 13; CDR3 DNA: TGTGCCAGCAGTTACAGGACAGGGTACGAGCAGTACTTC; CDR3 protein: CASSYRTGYEQYF
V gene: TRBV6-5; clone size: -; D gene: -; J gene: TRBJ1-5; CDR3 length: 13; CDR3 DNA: TGTGCCAGCAGAGGGGTCCCCCATCAGCCCCAGCATTTT; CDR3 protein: CASRGVPHQPQHF
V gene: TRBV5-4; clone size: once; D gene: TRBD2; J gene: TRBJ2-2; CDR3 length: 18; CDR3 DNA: TGTGCCAGCAGCTTGGCGGGACTAGGGATACTAAACACCGGGGAGCTGTTTTTT; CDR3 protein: CASSLAGLGILNTGELFF
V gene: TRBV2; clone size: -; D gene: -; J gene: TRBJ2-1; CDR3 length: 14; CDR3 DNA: TGTGCCAGCGACCCCCCGGGGGCCGGGAATGAGCAGTTCTTC; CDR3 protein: CASDPPGAGNEQFF
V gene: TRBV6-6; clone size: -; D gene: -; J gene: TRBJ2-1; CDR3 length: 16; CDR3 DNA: TGTGCCAGCAGTTACTCGAAGCTCAGGGGCTACAATGAGCAGTTCTTC; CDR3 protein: CASSYSKLRGYNEQFF
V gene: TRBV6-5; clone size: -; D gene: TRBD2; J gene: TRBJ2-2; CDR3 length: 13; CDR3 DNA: TGTGCCAGCAGTTACGGGAGGGGCGGGGAGCTGTTTTTT; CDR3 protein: CASSYGRGGELFF
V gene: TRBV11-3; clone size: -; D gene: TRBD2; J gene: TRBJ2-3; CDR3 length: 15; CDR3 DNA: TGTGCCAGCAGCTTGACTCCCGGGGGGGCAGATACGCAGTATTTT; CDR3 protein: CASSLTPGGADTQYF
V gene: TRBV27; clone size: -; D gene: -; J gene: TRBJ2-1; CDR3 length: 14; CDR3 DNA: TGTGCCAGCAGTCTCCCCGGAGGGCTGCATGAGCAGTTCTTC; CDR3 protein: CASSLPGGLHEQFF
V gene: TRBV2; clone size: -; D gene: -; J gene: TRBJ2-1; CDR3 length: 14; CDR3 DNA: TGTGCCAGCGGGCGGGACTTCGCGTACAATGAGCAGTTCTTC; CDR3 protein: CASGRDFAYNEQFF
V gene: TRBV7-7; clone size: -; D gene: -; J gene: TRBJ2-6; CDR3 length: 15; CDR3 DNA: TGTGCTAGCAGCTTCGGGACGGAGGGGGCCAACGTCCTGACTTTC; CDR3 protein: CASSFGTEGANVLTF
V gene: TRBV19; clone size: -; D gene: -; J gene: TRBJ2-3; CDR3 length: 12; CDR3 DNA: TGTGCCAGTAGTATATGGTCAGATACGCAGTATTTT; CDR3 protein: CASSIWSDTQYF
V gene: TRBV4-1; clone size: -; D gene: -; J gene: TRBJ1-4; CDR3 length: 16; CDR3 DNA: TGCGCCAGCAGCCAATTGGCCGGAACGTCAGGTGAAAAACTGTTTTTT; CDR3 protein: CASSQLAGTSGEKLFF
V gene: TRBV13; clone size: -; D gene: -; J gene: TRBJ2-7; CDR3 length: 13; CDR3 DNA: TGTGCCAGCAGCTTAGGTAGGTTCGACGAGCAGTACTTC; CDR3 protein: CASSLGRFDEQYF
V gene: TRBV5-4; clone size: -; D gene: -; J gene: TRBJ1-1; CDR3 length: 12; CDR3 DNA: TGTGCCAGCAGCTTGGGCCTGTCTGAAGCTTTCTTT; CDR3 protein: CASSLGLSEAFF
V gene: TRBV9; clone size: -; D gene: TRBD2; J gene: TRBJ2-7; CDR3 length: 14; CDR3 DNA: TGTGCCAGCAGCGTAGCAGCGGGAGATTACGAGCAGTACTTC; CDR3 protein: CASSVAAGDYEQYF
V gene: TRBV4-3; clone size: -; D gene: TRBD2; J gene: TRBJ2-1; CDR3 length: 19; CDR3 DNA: TGCGCCAGCAGCCAAGAATTGCAGGGACTAGCGAGGATCGGGGTGGCGCAGTTCTTC; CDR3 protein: CASSQELQGLARIGVAQFF
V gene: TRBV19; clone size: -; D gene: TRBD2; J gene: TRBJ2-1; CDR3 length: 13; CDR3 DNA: TGTGCCAGTGGCCTAGCGGGAGACAATGAGCAGTTCTTC; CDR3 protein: CASGLAGDNEQFF
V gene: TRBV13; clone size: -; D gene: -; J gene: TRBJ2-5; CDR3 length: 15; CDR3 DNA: TGTGCCAGCAGCTTAGGGGTCAGGGGGGGCGAGACCCAGTACTTC; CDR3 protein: CASSLGVRGGETQYF
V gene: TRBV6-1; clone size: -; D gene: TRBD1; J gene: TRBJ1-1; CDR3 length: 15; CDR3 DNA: TGTGCCAGCAGTGCCGGGACAGGGGCCAACACTGAAGCTTTCTTT; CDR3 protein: CASSAGTGANTEAFF